Below are 4 T cell receptor beta chains sequenced from a single sample in a study of shared clonotypes between healthy human individuals. TCRdb's table, derived via immunoSEQ multiplex PCR, lists solely in-frame clones and lacks some. This sample has 2 million to 3 million clones, with 93% found just once. Sequenced input: naive CD4+ T cells from PBMCs. Noted subset: CD45RA+ positively selected. Receptor source: a man aged 18-30 years in good health. Some clones in this sample may be carry-over from other donors' samples.

This clone appeared a single time. V and J are TRBV18 and TRBJ1-1, with a weak D call TRBD1 (5 bases). Trimming pared 2 bases from V and 0 bases from J, leaving 22 bases between. This CDR3 comprises 19 residues. CDR1 is KGHSH, CDR2 LQKENI, per germline. In DNA, the CDR3 is TGTGCCAGCTCACCAACGTTCGGGATGGGGCCGATCATGAACACTGAAGCTTTCTTT. The encoded protein is CASSPTFGMGPIMNTEAFF. The whole variable domain, filled in from reference TRBV18 and TRBJ1-1, reads NAGVMQNPRHLVRRRGQEARLRCSPMKGHSHVYWYRQLPEEGLKFMVYLQKENIIDESGMPKERFSAEFPKEGPSILRIQQVVRGDSAAYFCASSPTFGMGPIMNTEAFFGQGTRLTVV.

This clone has a single count. The chain combines TRBV18 with TRBJ2-7, with D perhaps assigned TRBD1 or TRBD2 (5 bases each). The CDR3 spans 15 residues. Germline assignment: CDR1 KGHSH and CDR2 LQKENI. Trimming pared 6 bases from V and 3 bases from J, leaving 18 bases between. The CDR3 protein is CASSLYRGKVYEQYF. In DNA form, the CDR3 reads TGTGCCAGCTCGCTCTACCGGGGCAAAGTCTACGAGCAGTACTTC.

This chain connects TRBV6-5 to TRBJ1-1; no definite D call. Trimming cost V 5 bases and J 4 bases, with 11 bases left between them. Germline V CDR1 and CDR2: MNHEY, SVGAGI. The length of the CDR3 is 13 residues. CDR3 sequence reads: CASSPPGVTEAFF. In DNA form, the CDR3 reads TGTGCCAGCAGTCCCCCCGGGGTCACTGAAGCTTTCTTT.

The rearrangement joins TRBV4-1 to TRBJ1-2, with a possible D match to TRBD1 (6 bases). Trimming left V 1 base short and J 7 bases short, with 16 bases between. Germline V CDR1 and CDR2: MGHRA, YSYEKL. This CDR3 is built from 15 residues. In nucleotides, the CDR3 is TGCGCCAGCAGCCAAGCGGGGCACCCCAGGGGTGGCTACACCTTC. As protein: CASSQAGHPRGGYTF.